This entry lists 25 T cell receptor beta chains sequenced from one sample in a study of control samples from healthy donors and cancer patients. TCRdb's table, derived via immunoSEQ multiplex PCR, lists solely in-frame clones and lacks some. This table has under 200,000 clones, 90% to 95% appearing once. The sequencing sample was made of blood. These receptors all stem from a woman aged 40 to 50 in good health.

J is TRBJ1-1 and V is TRBV6-5; 9 bases align to TRBD1. Germline V gene sequence: CDR1 MNHEY, CDR2 SVGAGI. Germline trimming cut 5 bases from V and 5 bases from J; bases unmatched to any gene: 9. CDR3 length: 15 residues. CDR3 residues: CASSRTGGRGTEAFF. The CDR3 DNA follows: TGTGCCAGCAGTCGAACAGGGGGCAGAGGAACTGAAGCTTTCTTT.

The rearrangement uses TRBV6-2 or TRBV6-3 and TRBJ1-5; no definite D call. This CDR3 is 17 amino acids long. Per the germline V gene, CDR1 is MNHEY and CDR2 is SVGEGT. V dropped 2 bases and J dropped 1 base, with 15 bases sitting between them. The CDR3 here is CASSYGVRVRSNQPQHF. CDR3 nucleotides: TGTGCCAGCAGTTACGGAGTTCGGGTTCGCAGCAATCAGCCCCAGCATTTT.

This clone was counted between two and nine times. The chain recombines TRBV6-2 or TRBV6-3 with TRBJ1-2; 7 bases map to TRBD1. V shed 6 bases and J 4 bases; nucleotides not matched to a gene: 8. This CDR3 is 14 amino acids long. Looked up from germline, CDR1 is MNHEY and CDR2 is SVGEGT. Here the CDR3 reads CASSDREVGYGYTF. CDR3 nucleotide sequence: TGTGCCAGCAGCGACAGGGAAGTCGGCTATGGCTACACCTTC.

The chain has TRBV29-1 and TRBJ2-5; 11 nucleotides align to TRBD2. This CDR3 has 14 residues. Germline CDR1 SQVTM, CDR2 ANQGSEA. Trimming cost V 5 bases and J 4 bases; bases outside gene matches: 6. The CDR3 loop reads CSVRTSGRAETQYF. The CDR3 DNA reads as TGCAGCGTTCGAACTAGCGGGAGAGCAGAGACCCAGTACTTC.

The V and J genes are TRBV7-2 and TRBJ1-1; D unclear. This CDR3 spans 14 amino acids. With 6 bases removed from V and 4 bases from J, the gap between germline ends came to 15 bases. Germline lookup yields CDR1 SGHTA and CDR2 FQGNSA. CDR3 amino acids: CASRVSRVSTEAFF. CDR3 DNA: TGTGCCAGCAGAGTGAGTAGAGTGAGCACTGAAGCTTTCTTT.

V and J are TRBV9 and TRBJ1-6; no firm D call. The CDR3 contains 14 residues. V lost 4 bases to trimming and J lost 7 bases, with 12 bases between them. Germline CDR1 reads SGDLS; CDR2 reads YYNGEE. In DNA, the CDR3 is TGTGCCAGCAGCCCGGACCAACGGAATTCACCCCTCCACTTT. Protein product: CASSPDQRNSPLHF.

CDR3 coding DNA: TGTGCCAGCAGTTACTCGATGGACCGGTCCAAGCAGTACTTC. The encoded protein is CASSYSMDRSKQYF. This chain joins TRBV6-5 and TRBJ2-7; D ambiguous. V lost 0 bases and J lost 8, with 14 bases in between. The CDR3 is 14 residues long. CDR1 is MNHEY, CDR2 SVGAGI, per germline.

This chain connects TRBV7-2 to TRBJ1-4, with D maybe TRBD1 (6 bases). CDR3 size: 13 residues. V gave up 7 bases and J gave up 5 bases, with 11 bases separating them. The germline V gene encodes CDR1 SGHTA and CDR2 FQGNSA. The CDR3 loop reads CASTEGGNEKLFF. The CDR3 nucleotides read TGTGCCAGCACCGAAGGGGGGAATGAAAAACTGTTTTTT. The variable domain in full, with the rest retrieved from reference TRBV7-2 and TRBJ1-4, is GAGVSQSPSNKVTEKGKDVELRCDPISGHTALYWYRQSLGQGLEFLIYFQGNSAPDKSGLPSDRFSAERTGGSVSTLTIQRTQQEDSAVYLCASTEGGNEKLFFGSGTQLSVL.

The rearrangement uses TRBV11-3 and TRBJ2-1; no definite D call. Germline CDR1 reads SGHNT; CDR2 reads YENEEA. This CDR3 spans 14 amino acids. V shed 1 base and J shed 5 bases, with 9 bases lying between them. The CDR3 DNA follows: TGTGCCAGCAGCTTAGTTAACGACCACAATGAGCAGTTCTTC. Its protein product is CASSLVNDHNEQFF.

V and J are TRBV27 and TRBJ2-7; weak D call: TRBD1 (6 bases). V lost 5 bases and J 2 bases, leaving 16 bases between the germline ends. The CDR3 length is 15 residues. Looked up from germline, CDR1 is MNHEY and CDR2 is SMNVEV (reference sequence). This CDR3 is CASSLQGTRPYEQYF. CDR3 nucleotide sequence: TGTGCCAGCAGTCTTCAGGGGACAAGACCCTACGAGCAGTACTTC.

The J gene is TRBJ1-2, the V gene TRBV11-2; D is unclear. The length of the CDR3 is 16 residues. The ends were cut back, 5 bases at V and 5 bases at J, with 21 bases in the middle. From germline, CDR1 is SGHAT and CDR2 FQNNGV. The CDR3 DNA reads TGTGCCAGCAGCCCCCGGCAGGTTCCGAGATGGTATGGCTACACCTTC. Amino acids: CASSPRQVPRWYGYTF.

This clone was seen once. The rearrangement links TRBV15 to TRBJ2-7; D may be TRBD1 or TRBD2 (5 bases each). The V end was cut by 1 base, the J end by 0 bases, with 10 bases between. This CDR3 is built from 15 residues. Germline V gene data show CDR1 as LNHNV and CDR2 as YYDKDF (reference sequence). DNA for the CDR3: TGTGCCACCAGCAGAGGGGGGATAAGCTCCTACGAGCAGTACTTC. Its protein is CATSRGGISSYEQYF.

This chain joins TRBV5-5 and TRBJ1-2; D may be TRBD1 (5 bases). The CDR3 covers 14 residues. Per germline, CDR1 SGHKS and CDR2 YYEKEE (reference sequence). Trimming took off 1 base at V and 2 bases at J, with 9 bases between the two ends. The CDR3 DNA sequence: TGTGCCAGCAGCTTGCCCGGGGGGAACTATGGCTACACCTTC. Translating it yields CASSLPGGNYGYTF.

The J gene is TRBJ1-4, the V gene TRBV6-5; 8 nucleotides match TRBD1. Germline assignment: CDR1 MNHEY and CDR2 SVGAGI. CDR3 size: 13 residues. V was clipped by 7 bases and J by 5 bases; unmatched bases: 3. The CDR3 DNA is TGTGCCAGCAAGGACAGGGAGAATGAAAAACTGTTTTTT. Translated, it gives CASKDRENEKLFF.

J is TRBJ1-1 and V is TRBV19; TRBD1 aligns across 7 bases. The length of the CDR3 is 14 residues. The V gene end was trimmed by 5 bases and the J gene end by 1 base; junction bases not matched to a gene: 4. Germline values: CDR1 LNHDA, CDR2 SQIVND (reference sequence). CDR3 sequence (DNA): TGTGCCAGTAGTGCATCAGGGGGGAACACTGAAGCTTTCTTT. This sequence encodes CASSASGGNTEAFF.

The chain is built from TRBV28 and TRBJ1-2; TRBD1 might be the D (5 bases). The length of the CDR3 is 18 residues. V lost 3 bases, J lost 3 bases, and 23 bases lay in between. Germline values: CDR1 MDHEN, CDR2 SYDVKM. Written as DNA, the CDR3 is TGTGCCAGCAGTTTTCCAATGGCAAGGGAGGGGTGGGACTATGGCTACACCTTC. This translates into CASSFPMAREGWDYGYTF.

The chain carries TRBV4-1 and TRBJ1-2, with a tentative D call TRBD1 (6 bases). The germline V and J ends were trimmed by 4 bases and 8 bases, with 20 bases remaining between them. The CDR3 consists of 15 residues. Germline lookup yields CDR1 MGHRA and CDR2 YSYEKL. The CDR3 loop is CASSPTDLTGPGYTF. DNA of the CDR3: TGCGCCAGCAGCCCAACTGACTTAACAGGGCCGGGCTACACCTTC.

The V gene is TRBV5-6, the J gene TRBJ1-6; TRBD1 is a possible D gene (5 bases). CDR3 length: 17 amino acids. The germline V gene has CDR1 SGHDT and CDR2 YYEEEE. Trimming left V 4 bases short and J 0 bases short, with 14 bases between. CDR3 coding DNA: TGTGCCAGCAGCCGGGACTCCCGGAGCTCCTATAATTCACCCCTCCACTTT. It encodes CASSRDSRSSYNSPLHF.

The chain couples TRBV15 to TRBJ2-1, with D uncertain. Germline loops: CDR1 LNHNV, CDR2 YYDKDF (reference sequence). V lost 4 bases, J lost 2 bases, and 6 bases lay in between. CDR3 length: 13 amino acids. In DNA, the CDR3 is TGTGCCACCAGCACTAAAGCCTACAATGAGCAGTTCTTC. Its translation: CATSTKAYNEQFF.

This clone was seen just once. V usage is TRBV7-3 and J usage is TRBJ2-5, with 7 bases fitting TRBD2. Germline-derived CDR1 and CDR2 are SGHTA and FQGTGA. The trim removed 2 bases at V and 2 bases at J, leaving 5 bases unmatched. The CDR3 contains 15 residues. The CDR3 DNA reads as TGTGCCAGCAGCTTAGTGCGGGGGTCTCAAGAGACCCAGTACTTC. Translation gives CASSLVRGSQETQYF.

This clone was observed a single time. The CDR3 spells CASSRPGTAYGYTF. The CDR3 DNA follows: TGTGCCAGTAGTAGACCCGGGACAGCTTATGGCTACACCTTC. The chain carries TRBV19 and TRBJ1-2; 7 bases line up with TRBD1. With V trimmed by 4 bases and J by 5 bases, 7 bases remained unmatched. The germline V gene has CDR1 LNHDA and CDR2 SQIVND (reference sequence). The CDR3 spans 14 residues.

The chain uses TRBV11-3 and TRBJ1-1, with D unclear. V was shortened by 2 bases and J by 0 bases, with 4 bases between the two germline ends. The germline gives CDR1 SGHNT, CDR2 YENEEA. This CDR3 has 13 residues. The CDR3 nucleotides read TGTGCCAGCAGCTTACAAGTGAACACTGAAGCTTTCTTT. Residues: CASSLQVNTEAFF.

The sample holds one count of this clone. The gene calls are TRBV27 and TRBJ2-7; TRBD1 matches at 11 bases. The trim removed 5 bases at V and 3 bases at J, leaving 6 bases unmatched. The germline V gene has CDR1 MNHEY and CDR2 SMNVEV (reference sequence). The CDR3 runs to 15 residues. In nucleotides, the CDR3 is TGTGCCAGCAGTAGCGTTGGGACAGGGGGCTACGAGCAGTACTTC. Its protein is CASSSVGTGGYEQYF.

The V gene is TRBV5-6, the J gene TRBJ1-6, with D possibly TRBD1 on 5 matching bases. Germline V gene lookup returns CDR1 SGHDT and CDR2 YYEEEE. The CDR3 contains 15 residues. V gave up 0 bases and J gave up 9 bases, with 13 bases separating them. CDR3 sequence (DNA): TGTGCCAGCAGCTTGGTGCAGGGCGGGAGTTCACCCCTCCACTTT. This sequence encodes CASSLVQGGSSPLHF. The whole variable domain, remainder taken from reference TRBV5-6 and TRBJ1-6, is DAGVTQSPTHLIKTRGQQVTLRCSPKSGHDTVSWYQQALGQGPQFIFQYYEEEERQRGNFPDRFSGHQFPNYSSELNVNALLLGDSALYLCASSLVQGGSSPLHFGNGTRLTVT.

The chain carries TRBV19 and TRBJ1-1, with D maybe TRBD1 (5 bases). Germline V gene sequence: CDR1 LNHDA, CDR2 SQIVND (reference sequence). The CDR3 is made up of 14 amino acids. V was shortened by 5 bases and J by 4 bases, with 14 bases between the two germline ends. The CDR3 region has the DNA TGTGCCAGTAGTTTTGGGGGGGTTAGCACTGAAGCTTTCTTT. Its translation: CASSFGGVSTEAFF.